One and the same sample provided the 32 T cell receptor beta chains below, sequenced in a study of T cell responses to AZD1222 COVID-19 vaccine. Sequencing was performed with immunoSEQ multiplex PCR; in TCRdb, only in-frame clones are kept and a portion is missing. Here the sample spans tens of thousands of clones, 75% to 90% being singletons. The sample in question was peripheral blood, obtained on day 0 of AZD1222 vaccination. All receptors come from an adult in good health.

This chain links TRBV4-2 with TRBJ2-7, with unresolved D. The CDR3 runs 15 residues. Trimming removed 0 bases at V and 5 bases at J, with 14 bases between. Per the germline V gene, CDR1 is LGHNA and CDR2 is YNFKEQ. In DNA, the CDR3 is TGTGCCAGCAGCCAAGATCGTAGGACCACGGACGAGCAGTACTTC. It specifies CASSQDRRTTDEQYF.

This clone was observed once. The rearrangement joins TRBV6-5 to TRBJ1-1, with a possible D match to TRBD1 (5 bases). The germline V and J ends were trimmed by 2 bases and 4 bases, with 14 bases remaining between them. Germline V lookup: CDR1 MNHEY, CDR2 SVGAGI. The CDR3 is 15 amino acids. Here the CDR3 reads CASSYQIQEGTEAFF. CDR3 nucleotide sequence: TGTGCCAGCAGTTACCAGATACAGGAAGGCACTGAAGCTTTCTTT.

The CDR3 protein is CASSPTGSSNEKLFF. CDR3 DNA: TGTGCCAGCAGCCCGACGGGGAGCTCTAATGAAAAACTGTTTTTT. This chain links TRBV5-6 with TRBJ1-4; D is ambiguous. Looked up from germline, CDR1 is SGHDT and CDR2 is YYEEEE. V was trimmed by 4 bases and J by 3 bases, leaving 13 bases between them. CDR3 length: 15 residues.

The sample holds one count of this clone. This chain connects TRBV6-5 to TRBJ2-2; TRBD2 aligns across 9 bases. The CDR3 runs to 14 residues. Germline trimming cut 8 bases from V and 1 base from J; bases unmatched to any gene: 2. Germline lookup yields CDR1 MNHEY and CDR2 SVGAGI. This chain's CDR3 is CASGTSWNTGELFF. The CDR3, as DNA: TGTGCCAGCGGGACTAGCTGGAACACCGGGGAGCTGTTTTTT.

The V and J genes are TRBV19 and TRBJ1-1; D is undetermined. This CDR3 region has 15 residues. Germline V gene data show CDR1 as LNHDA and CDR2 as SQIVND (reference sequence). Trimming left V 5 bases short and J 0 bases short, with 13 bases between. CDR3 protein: CASSYSVAMNTEAFF. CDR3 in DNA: TGTGCCAGTAGTTATTCCGTAGCCATGAACACTGAAGCTTTCTTT.

This CDR3 reads CASSILADGYGYTF. The CDR3 coding sequence is TGTGCCAGTAGTATTCTGGCGGATGGCTATGGCTACACCTTC. V gene TRBV19 combines with J gene TRBJ1-2; D not resolved. CDR1 and CDR2 (germline): LNHDA, SQIVND (reference sequence). V was cut by 3 bases and J by 4 bases, with 12 bases left in between. The CDR3 extends over 14 amino acids. Full variable domain (remainder filled in from reference TRBV19 and TRBJ1-2): DGGITQSPKYLFRKEGQNVTLSCEQNLNHDAMYWYRQDPGQGLRLIYYSQIVNDFQKGDIAEGYSVSREKKESFPLTVTSAQKNPTAFYLCASSILADGYGYTFGSGTRLTVV.

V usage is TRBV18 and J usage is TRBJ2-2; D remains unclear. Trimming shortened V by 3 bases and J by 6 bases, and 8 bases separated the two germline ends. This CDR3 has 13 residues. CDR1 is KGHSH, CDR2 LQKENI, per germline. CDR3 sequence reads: CASSPRRAGELFF. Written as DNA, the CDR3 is TGTGCCAGCTCACCCCGACGGGCCGGGGAGCTGTTTTTT.

This CDR3 is CASSEAISSGRAYDTQYF. Written as DNA, the CDR3 is TGTGCCAGCAGTGAAGCCATCTCGAGCGGGAGGGCCTACGATACGCAGTATTTT. V gene TRBV6-1 combines with J gene TRBJ2-3, with 10 positions matching TRBD2. This CDR3 contains 18 residues. Germline values: CDR1 MNHNS, CDR2 SASEGT. With V trimmed by 0 bases and J by 6 bases, 12 bases remained unmatched.

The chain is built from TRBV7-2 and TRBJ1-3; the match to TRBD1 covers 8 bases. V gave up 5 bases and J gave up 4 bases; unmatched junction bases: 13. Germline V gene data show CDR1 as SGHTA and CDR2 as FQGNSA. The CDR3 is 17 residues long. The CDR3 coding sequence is TGTGCCAGCAGCCCCTACCCTAGGACAGGGCTAGGAAACACCATATATTTT. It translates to CASSPYPRTGLGNTIYF.

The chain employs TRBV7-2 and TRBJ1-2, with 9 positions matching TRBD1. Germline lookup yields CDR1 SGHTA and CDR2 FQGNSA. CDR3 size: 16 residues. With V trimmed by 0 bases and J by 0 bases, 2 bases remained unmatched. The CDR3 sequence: CASSLAGQGTNYGYTF. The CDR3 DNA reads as TGTGCCAGCAGCTTAGCCGGACAGGGGACTAACTATGGCTACACCTTC.

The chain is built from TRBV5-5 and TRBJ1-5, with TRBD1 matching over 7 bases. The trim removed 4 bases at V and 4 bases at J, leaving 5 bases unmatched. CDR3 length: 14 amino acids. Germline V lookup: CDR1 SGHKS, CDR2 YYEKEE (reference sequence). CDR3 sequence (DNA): TGTGCCAGCAGCCCCCGGGACAGAAATCAGCCCCAGCATTTT. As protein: CASSPRDRNQPQHF.

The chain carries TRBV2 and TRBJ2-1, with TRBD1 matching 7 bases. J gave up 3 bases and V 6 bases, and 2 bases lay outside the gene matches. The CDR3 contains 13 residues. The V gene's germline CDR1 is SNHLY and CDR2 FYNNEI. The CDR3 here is CASRGQSYNEQFF. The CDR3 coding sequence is TGTGCCAGCAGGGGACAGAGCTACAATGAGCAGTTCTTC.

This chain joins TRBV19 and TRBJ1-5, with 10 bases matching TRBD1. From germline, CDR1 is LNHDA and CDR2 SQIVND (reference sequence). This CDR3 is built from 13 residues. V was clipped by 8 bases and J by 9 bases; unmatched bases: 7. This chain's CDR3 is CASQTTGGPPQHF. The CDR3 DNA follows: TGTGCCAGTCAAACGACAGGGGGCCCGCCCCAGCATTTT.

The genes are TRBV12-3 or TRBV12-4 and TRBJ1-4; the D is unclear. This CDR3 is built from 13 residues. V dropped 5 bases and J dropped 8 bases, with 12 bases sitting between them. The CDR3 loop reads CASSLAVGEKLFF. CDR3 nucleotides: TGTGCCAGCAGTCTCGCTGTCGGAGAAAAACTGTTTTTT.

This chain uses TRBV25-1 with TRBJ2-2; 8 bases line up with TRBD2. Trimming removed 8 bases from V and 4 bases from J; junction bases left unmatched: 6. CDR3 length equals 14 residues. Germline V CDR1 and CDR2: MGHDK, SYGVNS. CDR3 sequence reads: CASGIAGFTGELFF. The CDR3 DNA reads TGTGCCAGCGGGATAGCGGGGTTCACCGGGGAGCTGTTTTTT.

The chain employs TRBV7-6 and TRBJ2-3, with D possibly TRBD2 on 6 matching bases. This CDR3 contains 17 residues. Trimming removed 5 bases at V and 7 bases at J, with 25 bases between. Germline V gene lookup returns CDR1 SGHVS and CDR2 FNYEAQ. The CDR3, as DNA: TGTGCCAGCAGCCTGAGCGGAGGGTCCCACACACACCATACGCAGTATTTT. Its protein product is CASSLSGGSHTHHTQYF.

The CDR3 coding sequence is TGTGCCAGCAGCTCACAACGGGAGTTCAATGAGCAGTTCTTC. Encoded protein: CASSSQREFNEQFF. The J gene is TRBJ2-1, the V gene TRBV7-9; D is perhaps TRBD2 (6 bases). There are 14 residues in the CDR3. The V end was cut by 4 bases, the J end by 6 bases, with 13 bases between. The germline gives CDR1 SEHNR, CDR2 FQNEAQ (reference sequence).

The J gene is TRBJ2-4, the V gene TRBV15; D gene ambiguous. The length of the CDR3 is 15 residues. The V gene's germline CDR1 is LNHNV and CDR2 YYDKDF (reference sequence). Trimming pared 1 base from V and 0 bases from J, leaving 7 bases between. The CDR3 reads CATSRGAVAKNIQYF. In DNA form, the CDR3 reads TGTGCCACCAGCAGAGGTGCGGTAGCCAAAAACATTCAGTACTTC.

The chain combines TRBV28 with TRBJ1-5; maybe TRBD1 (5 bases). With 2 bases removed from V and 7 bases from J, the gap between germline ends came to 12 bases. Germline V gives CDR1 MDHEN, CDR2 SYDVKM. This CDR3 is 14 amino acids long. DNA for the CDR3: TGTGCCAGCAGTTTAAATGGGGGACGCCAGCCCCAGCATTTT. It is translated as CASSLNGGRQPQHF.

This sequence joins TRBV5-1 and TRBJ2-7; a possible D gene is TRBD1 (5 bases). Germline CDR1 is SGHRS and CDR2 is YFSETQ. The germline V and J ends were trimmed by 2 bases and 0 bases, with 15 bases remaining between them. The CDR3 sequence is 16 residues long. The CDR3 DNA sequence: TGCGCCAGCAGCTTTGTCGTAGGGGTAAGCTCCTACGAGCAGTACTTC. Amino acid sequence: CASSFVVGVSSYEQYF.

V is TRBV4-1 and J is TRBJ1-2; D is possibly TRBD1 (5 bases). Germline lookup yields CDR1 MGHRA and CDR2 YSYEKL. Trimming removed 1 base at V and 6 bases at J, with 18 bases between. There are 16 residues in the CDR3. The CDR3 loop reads CASSQGGNAGGDGYTF. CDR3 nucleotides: TGCGCCAGCAGCCAAGGCGGTAACGCCGGGGGAGATGGCTACACCTTC.

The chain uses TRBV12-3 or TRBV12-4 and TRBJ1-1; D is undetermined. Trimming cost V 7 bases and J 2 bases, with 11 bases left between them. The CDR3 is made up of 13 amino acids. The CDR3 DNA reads TGTGCCAGCAAAGGCAACCTTAACACTGAAGCTTTCTTT. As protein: CASKGNLNTEAFF.

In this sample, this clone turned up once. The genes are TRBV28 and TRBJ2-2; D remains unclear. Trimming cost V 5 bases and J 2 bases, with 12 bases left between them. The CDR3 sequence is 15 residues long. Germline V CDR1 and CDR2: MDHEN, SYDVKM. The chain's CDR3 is CASSGLGKNTGELFF. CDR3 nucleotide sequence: TGTGCCAGCAGTGGTTTGGGAAAAAACACCGGGGAGCTGTTTTTT.

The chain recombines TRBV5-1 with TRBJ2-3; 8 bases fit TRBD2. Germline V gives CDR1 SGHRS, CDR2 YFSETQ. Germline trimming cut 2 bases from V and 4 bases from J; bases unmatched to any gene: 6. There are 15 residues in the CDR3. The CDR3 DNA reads TGCGCCAGCAGCTTCGGGAGGGCCCTGCCAGATACGCAGTATTTT. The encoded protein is CASSFGRALPDTQYF.

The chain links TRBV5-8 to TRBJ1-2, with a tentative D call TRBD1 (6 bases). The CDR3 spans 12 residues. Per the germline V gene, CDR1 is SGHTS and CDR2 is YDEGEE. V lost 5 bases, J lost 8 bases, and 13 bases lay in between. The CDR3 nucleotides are TGTGCCAGCAGGTCCACAGGGCAAGGCTACACCTTC. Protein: CASRSTGQGYTF.

Here the CDR3 DNA reads TGTGCCAGCAGCCCATTACAGGGAAATGAGCAGTTCTTC. It codes for CASSPLQGNEQFF. The chain carries TRBV5-5 and TRBJ2-1; maybe TRBD1 (6 bases). The germline V and J ends were trimmed by 4 bases and 7 bases, with 12 bases remaining between them. This CDR3 has 13 residues. The V gene's germline CDR1 is SGHKS and CDR2 YYEKEE (reference sequence).

The CDR3 sequence is CASSFGTGNNEQFF. DNA of the CDR3: TGTGCCAGCAGCTTTGGGACAGGCAATAATGAGCAGTTCTTC. The rearrangement uses TRBV7-3 and TRBJ2-1, with 8 positions matching TRBD1. The CDR3 is made up of 14 amino acids. V lost 3 bases to trimming and J lost 7 bases; unmatched junction nucleotides: 5. CDR1 is SGHTA, CDR2 FQGTGA, per germline.

CDR3 in DNA: TGCAGCTTTAGGAGGGGTTTAAACACAGATACGCAGTATTTT. Translated, it gives CSFRRGLNTDTQYF. The chain links TRBV29-1 to TRBJ2-3; D may be TRBD2 (6 bases). This CDR3 is 14 amino acids long. Germline CDR1 is SQVTM and CDR2 is ANQGSEA. V lost 8 bases and J 2 bases, leaving 17 bases between the germline ends.

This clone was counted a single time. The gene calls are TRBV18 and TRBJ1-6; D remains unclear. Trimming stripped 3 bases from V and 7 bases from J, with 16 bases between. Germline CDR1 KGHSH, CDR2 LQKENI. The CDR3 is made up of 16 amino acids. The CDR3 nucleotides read TGTGCCAGCTCACCGGAAGGGCTCTTCGCGAATTCACCCCTCCACTTT. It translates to CASSPEGLFANSPLHF.

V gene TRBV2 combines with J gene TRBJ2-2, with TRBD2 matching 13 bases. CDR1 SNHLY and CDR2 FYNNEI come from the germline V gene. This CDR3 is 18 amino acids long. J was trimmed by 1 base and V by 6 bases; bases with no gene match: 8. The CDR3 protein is CASSDRLAGGRNTGELFF. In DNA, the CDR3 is TGTGCCAGCAGCGACAGACTAGCGGGAGGTCGGAACACCGGGGAGCTGTTTTTT.

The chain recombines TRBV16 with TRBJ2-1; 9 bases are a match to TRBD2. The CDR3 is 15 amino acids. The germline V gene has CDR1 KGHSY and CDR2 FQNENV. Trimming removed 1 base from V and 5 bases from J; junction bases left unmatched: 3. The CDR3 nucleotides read TGTGCCAGCAGCCAATTGACTAGCGGAAACAATGAGCAGTTCTTC. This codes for CASSQLTSGNNEQFF.

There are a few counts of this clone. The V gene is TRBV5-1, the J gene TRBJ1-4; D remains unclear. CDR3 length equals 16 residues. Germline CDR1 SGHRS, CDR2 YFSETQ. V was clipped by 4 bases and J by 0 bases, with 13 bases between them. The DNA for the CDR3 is TGCGCCAGCAGCAGCGGGGTTCGATCAACTAATGAAAAACTGTTTTTT. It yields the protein CASSSGVRSTNEKLFF.